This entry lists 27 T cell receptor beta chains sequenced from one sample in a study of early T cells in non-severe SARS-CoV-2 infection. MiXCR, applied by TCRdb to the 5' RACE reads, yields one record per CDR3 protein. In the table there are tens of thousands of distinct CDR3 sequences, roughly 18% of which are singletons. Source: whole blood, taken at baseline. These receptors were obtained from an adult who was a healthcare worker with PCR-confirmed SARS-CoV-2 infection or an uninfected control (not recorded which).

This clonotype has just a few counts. Written as DNA, the CDR3 is TGCAGCGTTGTGGGTCTAGCGGGAGCAACCTACGAGCAGTACTTC. This translates into CSVVGLAGATYEQYF. This chain joins TRBV29-1 and TRBJ2-7, with 10 bases that match TRBD2. Germline-derived CDR1 and CDR2 are SQVTM and ANQGSEA. V shed 4 bases and J 2 bases; nucleotides not matched to a gene: 8. The CDR3 extends over 15 amino acids.

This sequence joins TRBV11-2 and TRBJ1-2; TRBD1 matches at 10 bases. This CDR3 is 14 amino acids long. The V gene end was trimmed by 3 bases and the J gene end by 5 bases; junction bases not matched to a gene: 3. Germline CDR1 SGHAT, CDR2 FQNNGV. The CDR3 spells CASSFADRGYGYTF. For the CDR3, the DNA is TGTGCCAGCAGCTTTGCGGACAGGGGGTATGGCTACACCTTC. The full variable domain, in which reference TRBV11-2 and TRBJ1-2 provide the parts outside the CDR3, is EAGVAQSPRYKIIEKRQSVAFWCNPISGHATLYWYQQILGQGPKLLIQFQNNGVVDDSQLPKDRFSAERLKGVDSTLKIQPAKLEDSAVYLCASSFADRGYGYTFGSGTRLTVV.

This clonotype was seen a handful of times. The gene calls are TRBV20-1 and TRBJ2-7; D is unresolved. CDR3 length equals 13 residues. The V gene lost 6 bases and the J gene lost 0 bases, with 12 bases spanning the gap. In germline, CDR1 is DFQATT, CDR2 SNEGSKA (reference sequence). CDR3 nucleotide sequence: TGCAGTGCGAGGCTAGTGAGCTCCTACGAGCAGTACTTC. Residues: CSARLVSSYEQYF.

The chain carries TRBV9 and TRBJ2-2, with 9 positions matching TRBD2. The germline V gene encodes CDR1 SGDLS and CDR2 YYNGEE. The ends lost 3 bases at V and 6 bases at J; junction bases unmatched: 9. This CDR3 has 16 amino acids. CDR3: CASSAVAGVGAGELFF. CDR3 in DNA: TGTGCCAGCAGCGCCGTAGCGGGAGTGGGGGCCGGGGAGCTGTTTTTT.

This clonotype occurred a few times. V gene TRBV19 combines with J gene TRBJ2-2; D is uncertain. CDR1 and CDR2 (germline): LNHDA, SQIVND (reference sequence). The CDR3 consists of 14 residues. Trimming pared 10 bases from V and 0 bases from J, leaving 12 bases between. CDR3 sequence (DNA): TGTGCCACGTCGGGCCAAACGAACACCGGGGAGCTGTTTTTT. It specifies CATSGQTNTGELFF. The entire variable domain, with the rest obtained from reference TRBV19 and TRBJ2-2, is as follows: DGGITQSPKYLFRKEGQNVTLSCEQNLNHDAMYWYRQDPGQGLRLIYYSQIVNDFQKGDIAEGYSVSREKKESFPLTVTSAQKNPTAFYLCATSGQTNTGELFFGEGSRLTVL.

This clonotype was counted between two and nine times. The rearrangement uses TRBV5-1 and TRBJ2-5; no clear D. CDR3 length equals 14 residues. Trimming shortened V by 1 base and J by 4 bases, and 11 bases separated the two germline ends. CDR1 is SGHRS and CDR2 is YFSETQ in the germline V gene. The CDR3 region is CASSLTSTGETQYF. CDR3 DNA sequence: TGCGCCAGCAGCTTGACATCGACGGGAGAGACCCAGTACTTC. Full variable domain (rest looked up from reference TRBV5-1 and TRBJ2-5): KAGVTQTPRYLIKTRGQQVTLSCSPISGHRSVSWYQQTPGQGLQFLFEYFSETQRNKGNFPGRFSGRQFSNSRSEMNVSTLELGDSALYLCASSLTSTGETQYFGPGTRLLVL.

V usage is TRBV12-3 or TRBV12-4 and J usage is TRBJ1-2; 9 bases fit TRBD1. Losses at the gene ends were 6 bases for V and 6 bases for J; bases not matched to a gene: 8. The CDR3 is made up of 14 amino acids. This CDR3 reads CASSPHTGGDGYTF. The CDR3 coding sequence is TGTGCCAGCAGCCCACACACAGGGGGCGATGGCTACACCTTC.

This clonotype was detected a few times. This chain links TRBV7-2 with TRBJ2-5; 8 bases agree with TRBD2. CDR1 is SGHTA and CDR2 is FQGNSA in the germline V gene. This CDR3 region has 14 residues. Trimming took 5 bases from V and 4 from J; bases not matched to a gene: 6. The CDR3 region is CASSRAGAGETQYF. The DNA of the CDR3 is TGTGCCAGCAGCCGAGCGGGAGCAGGAGAGACCCAGTACTTC.

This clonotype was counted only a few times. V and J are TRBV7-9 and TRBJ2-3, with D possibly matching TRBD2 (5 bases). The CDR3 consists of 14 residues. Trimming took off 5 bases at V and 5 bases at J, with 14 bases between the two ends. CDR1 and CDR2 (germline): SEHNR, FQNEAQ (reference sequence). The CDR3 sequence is CASSRTGVQDTQYF. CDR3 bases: TGTGCCAGCAGCCGAACCGGGGTACAAGATACGCAGTATTTT.

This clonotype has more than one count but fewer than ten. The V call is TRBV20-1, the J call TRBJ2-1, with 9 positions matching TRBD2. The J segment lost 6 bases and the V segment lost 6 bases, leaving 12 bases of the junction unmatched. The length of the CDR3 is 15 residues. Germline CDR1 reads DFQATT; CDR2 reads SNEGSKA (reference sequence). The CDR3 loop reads CSAPTLGTSLNEQFF. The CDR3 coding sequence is TGCAGTGCCCCAACACTGGGGACTAGCCTCAATGAGCAGTTCTTC.

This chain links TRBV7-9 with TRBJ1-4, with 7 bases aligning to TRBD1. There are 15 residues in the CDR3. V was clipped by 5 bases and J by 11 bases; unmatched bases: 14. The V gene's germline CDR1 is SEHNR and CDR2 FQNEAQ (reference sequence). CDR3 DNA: TGTGCCAGCAGCCCCACAGGGGTGGCGCAACAGAAACTGTTTTTT. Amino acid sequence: CASSPTGVAQQKLFF.

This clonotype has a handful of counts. The CDR3 region is CASSKPSGRDNEQFF. The CDR3 DNA follows: TGCGCCAGCAGCAAGCCTAGCGGGAGGGACAATGAGCAGTTCTTC. The chain carries TRBV5-1 and TRBJ2-1, with 12 bases lining up with TRBD2. Per the germline V gene, CDR1 is SGHRS and CDR2 is YFSETQ. This CDR3 contains 15 residues. V trimming: 4 bases; J trimming: 5 bases; junction bases outside the gene matches: 4.

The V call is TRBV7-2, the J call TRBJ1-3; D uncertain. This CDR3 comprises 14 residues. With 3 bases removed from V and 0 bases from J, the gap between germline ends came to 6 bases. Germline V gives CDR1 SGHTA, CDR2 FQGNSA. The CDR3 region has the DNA TGTGCCAGCAGCTTGTCCCGCTCTGGAAACACCATATATTTT. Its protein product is CASSLSRSGNTIYF. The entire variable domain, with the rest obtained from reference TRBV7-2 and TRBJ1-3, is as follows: GAGVSQSPSNKVTEKGKDVELRCDPISGHTALYWYRQSLGQGLEFLIYFQGNSAPDKSGLPSDRFSAERTGGSVSTLTIQRTQQEDSAVYLCASSLSRSGNTIYFGEGSWLTVV.

Here the CDR3 DNA reads TGTGCCAGCAGCGCCTCGGACAGGGTTATCGAGCAGTACTTC. Its translation is CASSASDRVIEQYF. V and J are TRBV7-6 and TRBJ2-7, with 8 bases matching TRBD1. Unmatched junction bases numbered 9, after V lost 5 bases and J lost 6 bases. The CDR3 runs to 14 residues. Germline CDR1 and CDR2: SGHVS and FNYEAQ.

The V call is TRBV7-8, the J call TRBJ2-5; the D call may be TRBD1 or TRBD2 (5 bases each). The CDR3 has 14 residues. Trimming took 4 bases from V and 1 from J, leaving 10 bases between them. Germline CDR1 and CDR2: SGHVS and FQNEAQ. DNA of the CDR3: TGTGCCAGCAGCTCCTGGGACGGCCAAGAGACCCAGTACTTC. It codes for CASSSWDGQETQYF.

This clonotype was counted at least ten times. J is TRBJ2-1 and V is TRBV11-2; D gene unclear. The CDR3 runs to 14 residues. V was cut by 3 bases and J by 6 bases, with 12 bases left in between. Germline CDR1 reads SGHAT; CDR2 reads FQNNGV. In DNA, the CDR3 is TGTGCCAGCAGCTTGCTGACCCGGGTCAATGAGCAGTTCTTC. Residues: CASSLLTRVNEQFF. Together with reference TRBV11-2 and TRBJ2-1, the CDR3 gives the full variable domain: EAGVAQSPRYKIIEKRQSVAFWCNPISGHATLYWYQQILGQGPKLLIQFQNNGVVDDSQLPKDRFSAERLKGVDSTLKIQPAKLEDSAVYLCASSLLTRVNEQFFGPGTRLTVL.

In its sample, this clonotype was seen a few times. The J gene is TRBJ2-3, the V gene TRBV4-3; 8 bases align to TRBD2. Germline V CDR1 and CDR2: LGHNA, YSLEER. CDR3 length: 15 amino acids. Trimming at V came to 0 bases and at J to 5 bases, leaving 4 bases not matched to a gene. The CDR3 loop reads CASSQEGLEGDTQYF. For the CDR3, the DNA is TGCGCCAGCAGCCAAGAGGGACTAGAAGGAGATACGCAGTATTTT.

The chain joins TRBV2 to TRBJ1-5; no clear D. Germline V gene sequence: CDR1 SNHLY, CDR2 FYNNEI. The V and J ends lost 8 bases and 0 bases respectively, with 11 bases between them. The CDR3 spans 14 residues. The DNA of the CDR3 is TGTGCCAGCGCGGAGGGATATAGCAATCAGCCCCAGCATTTT. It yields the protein CASAEGYSNQPQHF. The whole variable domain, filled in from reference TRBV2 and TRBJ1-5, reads EPEVTQTPSHQVTQMGQEVILRCVPISNHLYFYWYRQILGQKVEFLVSFYNNEISEKSEIFDDQFSVERPDGSNFTLKIRSTKLEDSAMYFCASAEGYSNQPQHFGDGTRLSIL.

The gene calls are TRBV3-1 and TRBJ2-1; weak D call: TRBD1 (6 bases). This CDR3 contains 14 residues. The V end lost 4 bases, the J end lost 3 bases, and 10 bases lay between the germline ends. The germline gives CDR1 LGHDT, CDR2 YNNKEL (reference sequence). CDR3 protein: CASSRTESYNEQFF. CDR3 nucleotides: TGTGCCAGCAGCCGGACAGAGAGCTACAATGAGCAGTTCTTC.

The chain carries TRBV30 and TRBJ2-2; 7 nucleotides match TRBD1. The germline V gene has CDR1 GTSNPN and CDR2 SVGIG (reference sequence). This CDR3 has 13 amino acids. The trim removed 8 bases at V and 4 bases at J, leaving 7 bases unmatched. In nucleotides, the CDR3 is TGTGCCACTGGGGACAGCCCCACCGGGGAGCTGTTTTTT. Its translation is CATGDSPTGELFF.

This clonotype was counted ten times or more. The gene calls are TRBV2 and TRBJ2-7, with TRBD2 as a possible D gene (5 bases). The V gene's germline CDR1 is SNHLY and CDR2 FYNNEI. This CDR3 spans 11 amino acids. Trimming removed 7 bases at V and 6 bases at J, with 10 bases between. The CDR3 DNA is TGTGCCAGCACCGGAGGACGCGAGCAGTACTTC. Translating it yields CASTGGREQYF. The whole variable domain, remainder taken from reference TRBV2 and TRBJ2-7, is EPEVTQTPSHQVTQMGQEVILRCVPISNHLYFYWYRQILGQKVEFLVSFYNNEISEKSEIFDDQFSVERPDGSNFTLKIRSTKLEDSAMYFCASTGGREQYFGPGTRLTVT.

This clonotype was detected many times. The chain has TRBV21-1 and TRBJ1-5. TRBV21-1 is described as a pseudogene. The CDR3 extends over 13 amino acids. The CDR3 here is CASSKPLGQPQHF. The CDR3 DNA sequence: TGTGCCAGCAGCAAACCACTGGGGCAGCCCCAGCATTTT.

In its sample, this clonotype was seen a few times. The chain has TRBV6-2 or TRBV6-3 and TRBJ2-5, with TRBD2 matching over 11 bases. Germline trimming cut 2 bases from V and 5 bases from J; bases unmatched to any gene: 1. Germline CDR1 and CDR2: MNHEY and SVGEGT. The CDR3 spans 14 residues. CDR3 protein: CASSYTSGSETQYF. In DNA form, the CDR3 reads TGTGCCAGCAGTTACACTAGCGGGAGTGAGACCCAGTACTTC.

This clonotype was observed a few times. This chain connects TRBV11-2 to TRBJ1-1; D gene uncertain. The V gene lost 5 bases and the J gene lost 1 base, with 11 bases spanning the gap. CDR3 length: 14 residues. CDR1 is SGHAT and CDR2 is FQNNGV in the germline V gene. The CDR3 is CASSPGPPNTEAFF. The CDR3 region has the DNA TGTGCCAGCAGCCCCGGACCGCCGAACACTGAAGCTTTCTTT.

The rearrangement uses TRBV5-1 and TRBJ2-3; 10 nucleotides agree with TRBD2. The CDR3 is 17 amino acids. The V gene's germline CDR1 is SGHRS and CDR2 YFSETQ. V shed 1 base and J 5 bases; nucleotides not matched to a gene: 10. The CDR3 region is CASSLKGSGGYQDTQYF. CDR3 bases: TGCGCCAGCAGCTTGAAGGGTAGCGGGGGGTACCAAGATACGCAGTATTTT.

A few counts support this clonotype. CDR3 nucleotides: TGTGCCAGCAGCTCGGCCCATACAGGGGGCGGCTATGGCTACACCTTC. Amino acid sequence: CASSSAHTGGGYGYTF. This rearrangement joins TRBV5-4 to TRBJ1-2; 9 nucleotides agree with TRBD1. V shed 3 bases and J 4 bases; nucleotides not matched to a gene: 10. CDR3 length equals 16 residues. The V gene's germline CDR1 is SGHNT and CDR2 YYREEE (reference sequence).

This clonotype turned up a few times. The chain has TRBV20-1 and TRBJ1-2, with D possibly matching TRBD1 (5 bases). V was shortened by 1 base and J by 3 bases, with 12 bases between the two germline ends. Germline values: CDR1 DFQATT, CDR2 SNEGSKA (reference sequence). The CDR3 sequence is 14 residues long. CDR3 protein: CSARGPGEDYGYTF. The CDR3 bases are TGCAGTGCTAGAGGGCCGGGGGAAGACTATGGCTACACCTTC.